This TCR beta chain was identified in a study of regulatory T cells in long-lasting Graves disease. Study outcomes and limitations: Analysis covered peripheral blood alone, not thyroid tissue.

Time point given: newly diagnosed GD, antithyroid drugs for less than 3 months. The TCR library was made from RNA that had been extracted from PBMCs in TRIzol. Enrollment of patients was through an endocrinology department in Xi'an, China. V lost 3 bases and J lost 5, with 14 bases in between. CDR1 is KGHDR and CDR2 is SFDVKD in the germline V gene. CDR3 length: 15 amino acids. Construction of TCR beta libraries relied on iRepertoire HTBI primers and on Arm-PCR targeting CDR3 regions. MiXCR was run by TCRdb on the multiplex PCR reads, yielding one entry per CDR3 protein. The data contain 550,000 to 650,000 distinct CDR3 sequences, approximately 16% of them singletons. The sample holds many counts of this clonotype. Its antigen is unknown. A further study also used this sample, focusing on T cells in Graves' hyperthyroidism and ophthalmopathy. That source reports: Exclusion criteria comprised uncontrolled infection, other autoimmune disease, pregnancy or lactation. Model output signaled ophthalmopathy a median about 6.3 months ahead of onset.

Material: peripheral blood mononuclear cells (PBMCs), obtained at new diagnosis, from a patient treated with antithyroid drugs. This TCR was sampled from a man between 18 and 35 years old with Graves disease. The V gene is TRBV24-1, the J gene TRBJ2-3; TRBD1 might be the D (6 bases). CDR3: CATSDQGQFGDTQYF. CDR3 DNA sequence: TGTGCCACCAGTGATCAAGGACAGTTCGGAGATACGCAGTATTTT.